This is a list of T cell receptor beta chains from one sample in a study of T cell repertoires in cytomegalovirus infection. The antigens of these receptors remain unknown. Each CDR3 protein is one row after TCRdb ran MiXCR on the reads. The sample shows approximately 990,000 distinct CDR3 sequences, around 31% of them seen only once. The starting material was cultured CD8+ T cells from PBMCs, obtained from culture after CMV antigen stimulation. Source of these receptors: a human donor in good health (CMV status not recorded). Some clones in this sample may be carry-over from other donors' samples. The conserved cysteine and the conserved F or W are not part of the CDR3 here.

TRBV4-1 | ASSQAWGDTYEQY
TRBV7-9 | ASSTEEDTNYEQY
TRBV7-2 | ASSLAGVLADTQY
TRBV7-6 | VSSLGGDTQY
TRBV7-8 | ASSLVGQRNEKLF
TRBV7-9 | ASSLVTNNEQF
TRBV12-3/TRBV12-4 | ASSSPRGQGGYEAF
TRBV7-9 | ASSLGTGSEAF
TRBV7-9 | ASSSGGSSQPQH
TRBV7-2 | ASSLGRYLTEQY
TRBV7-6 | ASSLEATSYEQY
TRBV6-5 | ASSYSLRQLGTDTQY
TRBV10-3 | AISEVGGVQGGQETQY
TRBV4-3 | ASSHPPGGGHVNEQF
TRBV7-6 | ASSQSGANEKLF
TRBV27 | ASSFTGLNSYEQY
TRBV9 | ASSTGRPHAEAF
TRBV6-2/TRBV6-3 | ASSLTIKEKQY
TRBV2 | ASSEWQAQETQY
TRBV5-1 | ASSVSGPLSEQY
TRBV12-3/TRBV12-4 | ASSISDSYGYT
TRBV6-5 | ASSYEWGLDTQY
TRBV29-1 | SILLTRPGRGPNTEAF
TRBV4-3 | ASSRDRGGTGELF
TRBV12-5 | ASGFLEQY
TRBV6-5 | ASSQDKAYGELF
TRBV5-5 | ASSPGGGGYYNEQF
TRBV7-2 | ASSSSSGGVYEQY
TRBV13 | ASSAGTASSYEQY
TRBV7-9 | ASSSLRLTTGELF
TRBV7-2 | ASSNGQGNTEAF
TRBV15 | ATSNLPGQGVKPQH
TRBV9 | ASSVGPGGGAYEQY
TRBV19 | ASSIGDIDEQF
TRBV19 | ASGQTNYGYT
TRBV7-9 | ASSRTGVLDSYNEQF
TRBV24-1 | ATSDFRRSSGANVLT
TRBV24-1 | ATSDPDEPSTDTQY
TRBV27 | ASSPRSDSTEAF
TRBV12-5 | ASAPGQPTGELF
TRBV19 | ATSQGYLDEQF
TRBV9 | ASSATGTTDNEQF
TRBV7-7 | ASSLGAHEGGQETQY
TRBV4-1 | TSSQAPRNTGELF
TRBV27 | ASSLGVGVTEAF
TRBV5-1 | ASSPGGGQTPYEQY